This TCR beta chain was captured by sequencing in a study of T-cell memory formation after mild COVID-19. Study-wide results and limits: Clones shrinking between day 15 and 85 showed a balanced CD4/CD8 split, and those that grew later tilted toward CD4+.

CDR3 length: 16 amino acids. With 0 bases clipped from V and 3 bases from J, the junction kept 3 bases outside the gene matches. The V gene's germline CDR1 is ENHRY and CDR2 SYGVKD. This clonotype was observed a few times. The antigen remains undetermined. TCRdb redid the calling of the 5' RACE reads with MiXCR, one entry per CDR3 protein. The repertoire holds fewer than 650,000 distinct CDR3 sequences, with 20% to 25% as singletons. This chain joins TRBV10-3 and TRBJ2-1; 9 bases are shared with TRBD2. The sequenced material came from PBMCs or a T cell subset sorted from them (not recorded which). This clonotype was obtained from an adult woman who had mild COVID-19 (a few samples of this study predate the infection). Cell type and time point are not known. The CDR3 DNA sequence: TGTGCCATCAGTGAGTCATTGACTAGCGGCTACAATGAGCAGTTCTTC. It specifies CAISESLTSGYNEQFF.